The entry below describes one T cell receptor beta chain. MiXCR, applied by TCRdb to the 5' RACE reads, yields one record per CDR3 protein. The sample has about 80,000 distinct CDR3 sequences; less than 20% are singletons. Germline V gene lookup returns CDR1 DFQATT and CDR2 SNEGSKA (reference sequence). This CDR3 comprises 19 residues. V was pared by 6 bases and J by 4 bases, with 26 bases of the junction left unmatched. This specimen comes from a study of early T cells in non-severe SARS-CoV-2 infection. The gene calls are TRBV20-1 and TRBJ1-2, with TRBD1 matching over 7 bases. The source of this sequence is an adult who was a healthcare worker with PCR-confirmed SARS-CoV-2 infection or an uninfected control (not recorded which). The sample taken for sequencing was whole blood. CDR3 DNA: TGCAGTGCCCTCAACAGGGGCTTCCCAAATCCTACCTCCCTCTATGGCTACACCTTC. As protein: CSALNRGFPNPTSLYGYTF.